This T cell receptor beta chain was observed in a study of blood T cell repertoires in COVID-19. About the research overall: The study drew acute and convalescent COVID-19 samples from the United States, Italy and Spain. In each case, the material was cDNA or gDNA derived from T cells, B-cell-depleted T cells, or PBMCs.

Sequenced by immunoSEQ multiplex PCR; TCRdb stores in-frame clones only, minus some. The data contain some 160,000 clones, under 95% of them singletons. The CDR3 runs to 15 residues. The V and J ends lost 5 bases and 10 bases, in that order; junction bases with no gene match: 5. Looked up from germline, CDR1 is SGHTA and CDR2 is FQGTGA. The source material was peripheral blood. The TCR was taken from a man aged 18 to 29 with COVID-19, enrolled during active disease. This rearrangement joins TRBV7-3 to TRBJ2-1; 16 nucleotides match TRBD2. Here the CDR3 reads CASSLGLAGGQEQFF. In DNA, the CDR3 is TGTGCCAGCAGCCTGGGACTAGCGGGAGGGCAAGAGCAGTTCTTC. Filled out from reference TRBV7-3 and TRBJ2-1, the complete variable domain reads GAGVSQTPSNKVTEKGKYVELRCDPISGHTALYWYRQSLGQGPEFLIYFQGTGAADDSGLPNDRFFAVRPEGSVSTLKIQRTERGDSAVYLCASSLGLAGGQEQFFGPGTRLTVL.